This TCR beta chain was recorded in a study of neoadjuvant nivolumab and ipilimumab in lung cancer. Study-wide results and limits: TCR richness and clonality were higher in tumors than adjacent uninvolved lung.

Comments on this clone: Its specificity is not known.

The CDR3 length is 14 residues. The trim removed 6 bases at V and 2 bases at J, leaving 9 bases unmatched. Germline V gene lookup returns CDR1 GTSNPN and CDR2 SVGIG (reference sequence). Clones were read by immunoSEQ multiplex PCR, and TCRdb kept only the in-frame ones, dropping some. The table includes approximately 19,000 clones, about nine tenths detected once. This clonotype was obtained from an adult with non-small cell lung cancer. The J gene is TRBJ1-2, the V gene TRBV30; 7 bases line up with TRBD1. Source: peripheral blood, taken before neoadjuvant nivolumab, alone or with ipilimumab. The DNA of the CDR3 is TGTGCCTGCGCCGCAGGGACAGCCAACTATGGCTACACCTTC. This codes for CACAAGTANYGYTF.